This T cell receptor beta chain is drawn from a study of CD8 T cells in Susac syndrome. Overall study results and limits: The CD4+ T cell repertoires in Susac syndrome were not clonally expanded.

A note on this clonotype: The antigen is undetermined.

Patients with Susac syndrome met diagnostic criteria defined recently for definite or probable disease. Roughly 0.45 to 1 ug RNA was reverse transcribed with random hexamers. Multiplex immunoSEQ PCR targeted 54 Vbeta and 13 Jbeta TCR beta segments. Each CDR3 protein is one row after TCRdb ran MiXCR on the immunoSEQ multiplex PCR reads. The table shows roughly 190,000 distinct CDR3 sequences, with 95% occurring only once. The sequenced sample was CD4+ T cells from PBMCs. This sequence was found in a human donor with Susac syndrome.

CDR3 amino acids: CSVGGGSGANVLTF. CDR3 DNA sequence: TGCAGCGTTGGGGGGGGCTCTGGGGCCAACGTCCTGACTTTC. This chain uses TRBV29-1 with TRBJ2-6; 7 bases map to TRBD2. This CDR3 contains 14 residues. Trimming at V came to 4 bases and at J to 0 bases, leaving 0 bases not matched to a gene. Germline CDR1 and CDR2: SQVTM and ANQGSEA.